This T cell receptor (beta chain) was captured in a study of cytomegalovirus exposure and HLA in healthy donors. Study-wide points: What a later analysis showed was that several of the most significant clusters appeared linked to common viral pathogens.

Amplification used 60 Vbeta primers and 13 Jbeta primers. The repertoire was sequenced with immunoSEQ multiplex PCR; TCRdb's copy has only in-frame clones and lacks some. The table records some 150,000 clones, approximately 60% of them present only once. In the case of this clone: Its specificity is not known. Other DNA variants within this sample encode the same CDR3.

The TCR comes from a woman aged 55-75 years in good health and CMV-seropositive. Sequenced input: PBMCs.

CDR3: CASSLGTANNEQFF. The CDR3, as DNA: TGTGCCAGCAGCTTGGGGACTGCGAACAATGAGCAGTTCTTC. The genes are TRBV7-6 and TRBJ2-1; perhaps TRBD2 as D (6 bases). CDR1 is SGHVS and CDR2 is FNYEAQ in the germline V gene. V gave up 3 bases and J gave up 5 bases, with 11 bases separating them. The CDR3 covers 14 residues. Full variable domain (remainder filled in from reference TRBV7-6 and TRBJ2-1): GAGVSQSPRYKVTKRGQDVALRCDPISGHVSLYWYRQALGQGPEFLTYFNYEAQQDKSGLPNDRFSAERPEGSISTLTIQRTEQRDSAMYRCASSLGTANNEQFFGPGTRLTVL.